The 2 T cell receptor beta chains listed next were all sequenced from one sample in a study of blood T cell repertoires in COVID-19. TCRdb's table, derived via immunoSEQ multiplex PCR, lists solely in-frame clones and lacks some. Of about 160,000 clones in the sample, approximately 85% were seen once. Sequences were obtained from peripheral blood. These receptors were taken from a man of 80 years or more with COVID-19, enrolled during active disease.

This clone appeared a few times. V and J are TRBV5-1 and TRBJ1-6; possible D gene TRBD1, 5 bases. The CDR3 loop spans 15 amino acids. Germline CDR1 SGHRS, CDR2 YFSETQ. Trimming cost V 4 bases and J 5 bases, with 13 bases left between them. This CDR3 reads CASSRTFKDNSPLHF. The CDR3 nucleotides read TGCGCCAGCAGCCGGACATTTAAGGATAATTCACCCCTCCACTTT.

The V and J genes are TRBV6-6 and TRBJ1-6, with D perhaps matching TRBD1 (5 bases). The ends were cut back, 7 bases at V and 6 bases at J, with 10 bases in the middle. The CDR3 sequence is 13 residues long. Germline CDR1 reads MNHNY; CDR2 reads SVGAGI (reference sequence). The CDR3 region has the DNA TGTGCCAGCAAGATAGGGGCTAATTCACCCCTCCACTTT. Amino acid sequence: CASKIGANSPLHF.